This T cell receptor beta chain was sequenced during a study of siplizumab effects on memory and regulatory T cells. This clone was picked up one time. This table comes from immunoSEQ multiplex PCR, and its TCRdb copy is limited to in-frame clones, with some not included. The repertoire consists of 90,000 to 110,000 clones, with approximately 94% occurring once and the leading ten covering about 0.32%. Germline V gives CDR1 SGHNT, CDR2 YYREEE (reference sequence). The CDR3 is made up of 15 amino acids. V lost 2 bases and J lost 2, with 13 bases in between. The receptor comes from a human donor in good health. Sequenced material: CD4+ T cells sorted from blood. The V gene is TRBV5-4, the J gene TRBJ1-1; a weak D match, TRBD1 (6 bases). CDR3 residues: CASSFTVRGNTEAFF. The DNA of the CDR3 is TGTGCCAGCAGCTTCACCGTCAGGGGTAACACTGAAGCTTTCTTT.